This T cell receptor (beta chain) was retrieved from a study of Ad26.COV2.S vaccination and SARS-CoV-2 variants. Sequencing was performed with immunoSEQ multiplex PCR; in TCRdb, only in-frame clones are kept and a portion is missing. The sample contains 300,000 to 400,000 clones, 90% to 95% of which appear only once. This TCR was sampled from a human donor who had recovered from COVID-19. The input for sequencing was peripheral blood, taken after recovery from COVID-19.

The CDR3 reads CSASGGGYTF. The DNA of the CDR3 is TGCAGTGCTAGTGGCGGAGGCTACACCTTC. V gene TRBV20-1 combines with J gene TRBJ1-2; D is undetermined. V dropped 3 bases and J dropped 8 bases, with 7 bases sitting between them. Germline loops: CDR1 DFQATT, CDR2 SNEGSKA (reference sequence). This CDR3 spans 10 amino acids.